This is a list of T cell receptor beta chains from one sample in a study of regulatory T cells in long-lasting Graves disease. TCRdb re-derived calls from the multiplex PCR reads in MiXCR, one entry per CDR3 protein. Here the sample spans about 460,000 distinct CDR3 sequences, around 13% being singletons. The sample also formed part of further work on T cells in Graves' hyperthyroidism and ophthalmopathy.

Sequencing was performed on peripheral blood mononuclear cells (PBMCs), taken at new diagnosis, from a patient treated with antithyroid drugs. The receptor set was obtained from a woman between 50 and 59 years old with Graves disease. CDR3s include the opening cysteine and the closing phenylalanine or tryptophan. D genes are given only for firm matches. Expanded clones get a size class; other rows say once, few or many, or leave the size out.

>14|TRBV18|TRBJ2-1|-|TRBD1
TGTGCCAGCTCACCCAGGACAGGGGACAATGAGCAGTTCTTC
CASSPRTGDNEQFF
>13|TRBV7-3|TRBJ1-1|many|-
TGTGCCAGCAGCCCATTTAAGAACACTGAAGCTTTCTTT
CASSPFKNTEAFF
>13|TRBV5-1|TRBJ2-3|many|-
TGCGCCAGCAGCTTGAACCCCACAGATACGCAGTATTTT
CASSLNPTDTQYF
>14|TRBV5-1|TRBJ1-1|many|-
TGCGCCAGCAGCTGGCAGGGATTGAACACTGAAGCTTTCTTT
CASSWQGLNTEAFF
>16|TRBV27|TRBJ1-3|few|TRBD1
TGTGCCAGCAGTTCAATATACAGGGGCTCTGGAAACACCATATATTTT
CASSSIYRGSGNTIYF
>16|TRBV5-1|TRBJ2-5|few|-
TGCGCCAGCAGCGTCGGGACAACACCTTTGCAAGAGACCCAGTACTTC
CASSVGTTPLQETQYF
>17|TRBV7-9|TRBJ2-3|-|TRBD2
TGTGCCAGCGGCTCTGGACTAGCGGTTGCTAGCACAGATACGCAGTATTTT
CASGSGLAVASTDTQYF
>15|TRBV30|TRBJ2-5|many|TRBD1
TGTGCCTGGAGTTCCCCCGGGACAGGGCAAGAGACCCAGTACTTC
CAWSSPGTGQETQYF
>16|TRBV5-1|TRBJ2-1|few|TRBD2
TGCGCCAGCAGCTTGGTAGTCGGGAGGGACTACAATGAGCAGTTCTTC
CASSLVVGRDYNEQFF
>16|TRBV6-9|TRBJ1-5|-|-
TGTGCCAGCAGTTACGATGGGATAGGGTCCAATCAGCCCCAGCATTTT
CASSYDGIGSNQPQHF
>14|TRBV20-1|TRBJ1-5|-|-
TGCAGTGCAAGTCAGGGGTATAGCAATCAGCCCCAGCATTTT
CSASQGYSNQPQHF
>19|TRBV2|TRBJ2-7|many|-
TGTGCCAGCAGTGGAAGCCTGGCGGGACTTTCTAGGAGCTCCTACGAGCAGTACTTC
CASSGSLAGLSRSSYEQYF
>15|TRBV10-3|TRBJ2-7|many|-
TGTGCCATCAGTGAGTTTGGTGACCCAGGAGGCGAGCAGTACTTC
CAISEFGDPGGEQYF
>11|TRBV28|TRBJ2-1|few|-
TGTGCCAGCAGTTTAACTCATGAGCAGTTCTTC
CASSLTHEQFF
>12|TRBV2|TRBJ2-7|many|-
TGTGCCAGCAGGGGCGACGGGGTCGAGCAGTACTTC
CASRGDGVEQYF
>14|TRBV4-2|TRBJ2-7|-|-
TGTGCCAGCAGCCAAGCCCTTAACAGCTACGAGCAGTACTTC
CASSQALNSYEQYF
>14|TRBV3-1|TRBJ2-1|many|TRBD1
TGTGCCAGCAGCCCACGACAGGGCCACAATGAGCAGTTCTTC
CASSPRQGHNEQFF
>14|TRBV5-1|TRBJ2-5|few|-
TGCGCCAGCAGCGGCGGGTCGGTAGGGCAGACCCAGTACTTC
CASSGGSVGQTQYF
>13|TRBV2|TRBJ1-2|many|-
TGTGCCAGCAGTGAAGGAGGAAGTTATGGCTACACCTTC
CASSEGGSYGYTF
>19|TRBV5-1|TRBJ2-1|many|-
TGCGCCAGCAGCTTCCCGACAGGTGGTAGCGGAGGGGCCTACAATGAGCAGTTCTTC
CASSFPTGGSGGAYNEQFF
>14|TRBV29-1|TRBJ2-5|few|-
TGCAGCGTCCCCCGGGACACCTTACAAGAGACCCAGTACTTC
CSVPRDTLQETQYF
>13|TRBV5-1|TRBJ1-1|many|-
TGCGCCAGCAGCGAAATAGTAGGAACTGAAGCTTTCTTT
CASSEIVGTEAFF
>14|TRBV2|TRBJ2-3|many|-
TGTGCCAGCAGGCAGTCCTGGGCAATAGATACGCAGTATTTT
CASRQSWAIDTQYF
>15|TRBV6-1|TRBJ1-5|-|-
TGTGCCAGCAGTATCCGTGGGGGGGGGGATCAGCCCCAGCATTTT
CASSIRGGGDQPQHF
>12|TRBV11-2|TRBJ2-2|many|-
TGTGCCAGCAGCCCAGTACCCGGGGAGCTGTTTTTT
CASSPVPGELFF
>17|TRBV7-9|TRBJ2-3|few|TRBD2
TGTGCCAGCAGCTACAGGACTAGCGGGAGAATCACAGATACGCAGTATTTT
CASSYRTSGRITDTQYF
>13|TRBV5-1|TRBJ2-1|many|-
TGCGCCAGCACGGCGAGAGGGCCCAATGAGCAGTTCTTC
CASTARGPNEQFF
>13|TRBV24-1|TRBJ2-2|-|-
TGTGCCACCAGTATTGAGAACACCGGGGAGCTGTTTTTT
CATSIENTGELFF
>16|TRBV5-1|TRBJ2-5|-|TRBD2
TGCGCCAGCAGCTTGGGGGTAATAGCGGGCCGTGAGACCCAGTACTTC
CASSLGVIAGRETQYF
>16|TRBV5-1|TRBJ2-4|few|TRBD1
TGCGCCAGCAGCTTGATAGGGGACAGGCTCAAGGACATTCAGTACTTC
CASSLIGDRLKDIQYF
>16|TRBV14|TRBJ2-7|few|-
TGTGCCAGCAGCCAGAGAAGGGCGGGGTACTCCTACGAGCAGTACTTC
CASSQRRAGYSYEQYF
>16|TRBV30|TRBJ1-2|many|TRBD1
TGTGCCTGGATAGGGACAGGGTCAGGGGAAAACTATGGCTACACCTTC
CAWIGTGSGENYGYTF
>17|TRBV10-3|TRBJ2-2|-|-
TGTGCCATCAGTGAGTCGACCGGGACCCTGAACACCGGGGAGCTGTTTTTT
CAISESTGTLNTGELFF
>16|TRBV10-3|TRBJ2-2|-|TRBD2
TGTGCCATCAGTGGGGAGGGCGGGACGAACACCGGGGAGCTGTTTTTT
CAISGEGGTNTGELFF
>11|TRBV28|TRBJ2-7|medium-sized|-
TGTGCCAGCAGTCGTTACTACGAGCAGTACTTC
CASSRYYEQYF
>17|TRBV12-3/TRBV12-4|TRBJ2-3|many|-
TGTGCCAGCAGTGGGGGCGGGAGCCTCCCTAGCACAGATACGCAGTATTTT
CASSGGGSLPSTDTQYF
>16|TRBV7-7|TRBJ2-1|-|TRBD2
TGTGCCAGCAGTCCAATAGCGGGGTCCCTCTGCAATGAGCAGTTCTTC
CASSPIAGSLCNEQFF
>13|TRBV2|TRBJ2-3|many|-
TGTGCCAGCACCGCGGTAGCGGCAGATACGCAGTATTTT
CASTAVAADTQYF
>15|TRBV9|TRBJ2-1|few|-
TGTGCCAGCAGCCCCGGTAAGGGGGAATACAATGAGCAGTTCTTC
CASSPGKGEYNEQFF
>14|TRBV2|TRBJ2-2|few|-
TGTGCCAGCAGTGATGGGCAGCACACCGGGGAGCTGTTTTTT
CASSDGQHTGELFF
>14|TRBV6-1|TRBJ2-1|-|-
TGTGCCAGCAGTGCGCAGACTGATATCAATGAGCAGTTCTTC
CASSAQTDINEQFF
>14|TRBV19|TRBJ2-2|-|TRBD1
TGTGCCAGTAGTACGACAGGGCTCACCGGGGAGCTGTTTTTT
CASSTTGLTGELFF
>15|TRBV6-1|TRBJ2-2|many|-
TGTGCCAGCAGTGAAGTGGCCGCTTTATTGCCGGAGCTGTTTTTT
CASSEVAALLPELFF
>16|TRBV7-2|TRBJ2-7|many|TRBD2
TGTGCCAGCAGCCCTTCCCTAGCGGCCCTCTCCTACGAGCAGTACTTC
CASSPSLAALSYEQYF
>15|TRBV5-1|TRBJ1-4|-|-
TGCGCCAGCAGTCCCATGGTAGGGGAGAATGAAAAACTGTTTTTT
CASSPMVGENEKLFF
>15|TRBV6-5|TRBJ2-3|few|-
TGTGCCAGCAGTTACCTGCCGAGTAGCACAGATACGCAGTATTTT
CASSYLPSSTDTQYF
>16|TRBV24-1|TRBJ2-1|many|-
TGTGCCACCGGAGGGGAGACAGGTGGGTCCTACAATGAGCAGTTCTTC
CATGGETGGSYNEQFF
>14|TRBV5-1|TRBJ2-1|many|-
TGCGCCAGCAATGGTGGGGGCAGGGACAATGAGCAGTTCTTC
CASNGGGRDNEQFF
>15|TRBV18|TRBJ1-5|few|TRBD1
TGTGCCAGCTCACTGGACAGGGGCCTCAATCAGCCCCAGCATTTT
CASSLDRGLNQPQHF
>18|TRBV5-8|TRBJ1-4|-|-
TGTGCCAGCAGCTTAGATGCCGGCGGGGGCGTCGGTAATGAAAAACTGTTTTTT
CASSLDAGGGVGNEKLFF
>11|TRBV14|TRBJ2-1|few|-
TGTGCCAGCAGCCAAGTAGCAGAGCAGTTCTTC
CASSQVAEQFF
>14|TRBV11-2|TRBJ2-1|-|TRBD2
TGTGCCAGCAGCAGGGGACTAGCGGGGCGTGAGCAGTTCTTC
CASSRGLAGREQFF
>14|TRBV5-1|TRBJ2-3|many|TRBD2
TGCGCCAGCAGGCTAGCGGGAGAGACAGATACGCAGTATTTT
CASRLAGETDTQYF
>12|TRBV2|TRBJ1-2|many|-
TGTGCCAGCAGTGTTCAGGCCCGCGGCTACACCTTC
CASSVQARGYTF
>14|TRBV12-3/TRBV12-4|TRBJ2-3|many|-
TGTGCCAGCAGTGTACTAGGTCGCCCAGATACGCAGTATTTT
CASSVLGRPDTQYF